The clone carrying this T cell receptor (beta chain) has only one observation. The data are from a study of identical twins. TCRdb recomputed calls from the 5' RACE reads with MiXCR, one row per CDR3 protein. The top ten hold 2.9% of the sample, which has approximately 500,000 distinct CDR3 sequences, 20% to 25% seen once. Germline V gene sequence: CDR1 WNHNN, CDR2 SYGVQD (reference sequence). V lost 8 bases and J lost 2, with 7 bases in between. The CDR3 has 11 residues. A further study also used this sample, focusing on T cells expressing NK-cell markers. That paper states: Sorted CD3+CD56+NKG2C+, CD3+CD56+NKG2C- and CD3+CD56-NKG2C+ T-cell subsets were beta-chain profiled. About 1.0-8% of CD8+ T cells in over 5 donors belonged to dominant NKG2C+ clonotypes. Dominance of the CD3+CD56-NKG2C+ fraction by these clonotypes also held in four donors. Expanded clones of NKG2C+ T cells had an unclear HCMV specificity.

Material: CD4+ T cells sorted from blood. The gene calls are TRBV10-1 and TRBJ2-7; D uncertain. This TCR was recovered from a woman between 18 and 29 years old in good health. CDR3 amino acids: CASPVTYEQYF. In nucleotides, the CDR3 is TGCGCCAGCCCAGTCACCTACGAGCAGTACTTC.